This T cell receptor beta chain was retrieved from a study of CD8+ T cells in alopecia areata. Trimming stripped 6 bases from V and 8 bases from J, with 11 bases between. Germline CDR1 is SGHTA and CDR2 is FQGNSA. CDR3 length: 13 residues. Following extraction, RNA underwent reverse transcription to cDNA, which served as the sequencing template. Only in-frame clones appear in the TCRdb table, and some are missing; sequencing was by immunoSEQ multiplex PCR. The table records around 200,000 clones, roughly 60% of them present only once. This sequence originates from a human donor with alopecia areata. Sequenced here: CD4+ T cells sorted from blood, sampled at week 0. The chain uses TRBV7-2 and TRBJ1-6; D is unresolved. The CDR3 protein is CASSWSVDSPLHF. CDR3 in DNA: TGTGCCAGCAGTTGGTCCGTGGATTCACCCCTCCACTTT. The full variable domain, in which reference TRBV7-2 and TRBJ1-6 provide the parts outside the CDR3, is GAGVSQSPSNKVTEKGKDVELRCDPISGHTALYWYRQSLGQGLEFLIYFQGNSAPDKSGLPSDRFSAERTGGSVSTLTIQRTQQEDSAVYLCASSWSVDSPLHFGNGTRLTVT.